A selection of T cell receptor beta chains follows, all from one sample in a study of blood T cells in healthy people across ages. Each CDR3 protein is one row after TCRdb ran MiXCR on the 5' RACE reads. The repertoire holds about 1.8 million distinct CDR3 sequences, with roughly 49% as singletons. What was sequenced was blood. The receptors were gathered from a woman aged 35 to 49 in good health. Each CDR3 is given with its conserved first and last residue. D genes are given only for firm matches. Only part of the rows carry a size: once, few, many, or a class if the clone is expanded.

TRBV5-5	TRBJ2-1	few	TRBD2	CASRSTSGGDSYNEQFF	TGTGCCAGCAGGTCGACTAGCGGGGGGGACTCCTACAATGAGCAGTTCTTC
TRBV7-2	TRBJ1-2	NA	NA	CASSFDTGLGYTF	TGTGCCAGCAGCTTCGATACAGGGCTCGGCTACACCTTC
TRBV27	TRBJ2-1	NA	TRBD2	CASIMQRGSSYNEQFF	TGTGCCAGCATCATGCAGCGGGGGAGCTCCTACAATGAGCAGTTCTTC
TRBV7-2	TRBJ2-3	NA	NA	CASSPPYQDTQYF	TGTGCCAGCAGCCCCCCTTACCAAGATACGCAGTATTTT
TRBV6-1	TRBJ2-1	NA	NA	CASSPDPQGPSSYNEQFF	TGTGCCAGCAGTCCAGACCCGCAGGGCCCCAGCTCCTACAATGAGCAGTTCTTC
TRBV20-1	TRBJ1-5	few	NA	CSAILGIDNQPQHF	TGCAGTGCCATCTTGGGGATAGACAATCAGCCCCAGCATTTT
TRBV12-3/TRBV12-4	TRBJ1-2	NA	NA	CASSYHQANYGYTF	TGTGCCAGCAGTTACCACCAGGCTAACTATGGCTACACCTTC
TRBV7-8	TRBJ2-3	NA	TRBD2	CASSRKKTSGGTDTQYF	TGTGCCAGCAGTCGAAAAAAGACTAGCGGGGGAACAGATACGCAGTATTTT
TRBV12-3/TRBV12-4	TRBJ2-5	NA	TRBD2	CARRYGTSRETQYF	TGTGCCCGCAGATACGGGACTAGCCGGGAGACCCAGTACTTC
TRBV6-6	TRBJ2-7	NA	NA	CASSYLGRDEQYF	TGTGCCAGCAGTTACCTGGGCAGGGACGAGCAGTACTTC
TRBV11-2	TRBJ2-6	once	NA	CASSLMRTGANVLTF	TGTGCCAGCAGCTTAATGAGAACTGGGGCCAACGTCCTGACTTTC
TRBV2	TRBJ2-5	NA	TRBD1	CASSGSYRGSQETQYF	TGTGCCAGCAGTGGATCTTACAGGGGGTCACAAGAGACCCAGTACTTC
TRBV6-5	TRBJ2-5	few	NA	CASSNNKAETQYF	TGTGCCAGCAGTAACAACAAGGCGGAGACCCAGTACTTC
TRBV7-8	TRBJ1-2	NA	NA	CASSLVRDQGRGGYTF	TGTGCCAGCAGCTTAGTAAGAGACCAGGGACGGGGTGGCTACACCTTC
TRBV7-2	TRBJ1-6	few	TRBD1	CASSPRQGPYSPLHF	TGTGCCAGCAGCCCGAGACAGGGCCCATATTCACCCCTCCACTTT